Listed here is a single T cell receptor beta chain. The target antigen is unknown. Unique molecular identifiers were built into the TCR beta cDNA libraries. Roughly 470,000 cDNA molecules came from around 1 to 10 million T cells. TCRdb called the PCR reads again in MiXCR, with one record for every CDR3 protein. The top ten clones hold 1.7% of a sample with more than 450,000 distinct CDR3 sequences, roughly 47% of them seen once. The sample is drawn from a study of post-analysis software for immune sequencing data. Study at large: Relapsing-remitting, secondary progressive and progressive-relapsing forms of multiple sclerosis all featured among disease courses. Broader study findings: Clustering by F measure revealed strong co-clustering among samples prepared together in one batch. Versus controls, multiple sclerosis patients showed significantly lower diversity (normalized Chao1). Five TRBV segments, including TRBV5-6, TRBV5-1 and TRBV20-1, were more frequent in patients than controls.

This CDR3 is 14 amino acids long. The germline V gene has CDR1 SGHRS and CDR2 YFSETQ. V dropped 1 base and J dropped 2 bases, with 10 bases sitting between them. The TCR comes from a girl aged 10 to 17 with multiple sclerosis. Sequences were obtained from blood. This chain links TRBV5-1 with TRBJ2-7; D is possibly TRBD2 (6 bases). CDR3 sequence: CASSLNGEAYEQYF. The CDR3 DNA sequence: TGCGCCAGCAGCTTGAACGGGGAGGCCTACGAGCAGTACTTC.